This is a list of T cell receptor beta chains from one sample in a study of cytomegalovirus exposure and HLA in healthy donors. Assay: immunoSEQ multiplex PCR; the TCRdb copy retains only in-frame clones and omits some. The sample includes 150,000 to 200,000 clones, around 80% of them seen just once. Source material: PBMCs. The source is a male donor in good health and CMV-seropositive. CDR3s include the opening cysteine and the closing phenylalanine or tryptophan. D genes are given only for firm matches. Part of the rows lack a size; the others show once, few, many or a class for expanded clones.

clone_size | d_call | j_call | v_call | cdr3_nt | cdr3_aa
. | . | TRBJ2-7 | TRBV5-6 | TGTGCCAGCAGCTGGGGACAAAACTACGAGCAGTACTTC | CASSWGQNYEQYF
few | TRBD1 | TRBJ2-7 | TRBV6-1 | TGTGCCAGCGCCCGGGTGGACAGGGGCTACGAGCAGTACTTC | CASARVDRGYEQYF
. | . | TRBJ1-5 | TRBV11-2 | TGTGCCAGCAGCTTAGACGACAGGAACAATCAGCCCCAGCATTTT | CASSLDDRNNQPQHF
. | TRBD1 | TRBJ1-4 | TRBV6-1 | TGTGCCAGCAGGACGGGACAGTTTAATGAAAAACTGTTTTTT | CASRTGQFNEKLFF
. | . | TRBJ2-2 | TRBV5-8 | TGTGCCAGCAGCTATCTCCCCACCGGGGAGCTGTTTTTT | CASSYLPTGELFF
. | . | TRBJ2-7 | TRBV5-1 | TGCGCCAGCAGCCCCCTACCTTCCTCCTCCTACGAGCAGTACTTC | CASSPLPSSSYEQYF
few | . | TRBJ2-7 | TRBV1 | TGCACCAGCAGCCACGGGGGACTAGCGGGAGACGAGCAGTACTTC | CTSSHGGLAGDEQYF
. | . | TRBJ2-1 | TRBV27 | TGTGCCAGCAGTTTGGGCCCCAACAGGGTCTCCTACAATGAGCAGTTCTTC | CASSLGPNRVSYNEQFF
. | TRBD1 | TRBJ2-5 | TRBV10-3 | TGTGCCATCAGTGAGTCCGGGACAGAAGAGACCCAGTACTTC | CAISESGTEETQYF
. | TRBD1 | TRBJ1-2 | TRBV9 | TGTGCCAGCAGCGCAAGACGGGACAGGGCTTTTCCCTATGGCTACACCTTC | CASSARRDRAFPYGYTF
. | TRBD2 | TRBJ2-4 | TRBV7-6 | TGTGCCAGCAGCTACGCTAGACTAGCGGGAGCCCTCTTTAAAAACATTCAGTACTTC | CASSYARLAGALFKNIQYF
. | . | TRBJ2-5 | TRBV14 | TGTGCCAGCAGCCAACGGGAGAGAGAGACCCAGTACTTC | CASSQRERETQYF
. | . | TRBJ2-7 | TRBV11-2 | TGTGCCAGCAGCCCCGTCGGACAGTACTACGAGCAGTACTTC | CASSPVGQYYEQYF
. | TRBD1 | TRBJ1-5 | TRBV5-1 | TGCGCCAGCAGCCTGGACGGGACAGGGGGCCATCAGCCCCAGCATTTT | CASSLDGTGGHQPQHF
. | TRBD2 | TRBJ2-1 | TRBV15 | TGTGCCACCAGCAGGGGGTGGCGGGAGGGCACAGGTGAGCAGTTCTTC | CATSRGWREGTGEQFF
. | . | TRBJ2-7 | TRBV27 | TGTGCCAGCAAGTCGATGGGGGCTAGCGGCTACGAGCAGTACTTC | CASKSMGASGYEQYF
. | . | TRBJ2-1 | TRBV7-2 | TGTGCCAGCAGCTTAGCGGGAGGACCTTACAATGAGCAGTTCTTC | CASSLAGGPYNEQFF
. | TRBD1 | TRBJ2-7 | TRBV29-1 | TGCAGCGTTTTGGGACAGGGAATTCGCGAGCAGTACTTC | CSVLGQGIREQYF
. | TRBD2 | TRBJ2-1 | TRBV30 | TGTGCCTGGAGTTCGGGGCTAGCGGGTTCCTACAATGAGCAGTTCTTC | CAWSSGLAGSYNEQFF
. | . | TRBJ2-3 | TRBV27 | TGTGCCAGCAGTTTAGTAGGGGGTGGGGATACGCAGTATTTT | CASSLVGGGDTQYF
. | . | TRBJ1-2 | TRBV29-1 | TGCAGCGTTACACGAGCGGACAGTCGCTACACCTTC | CSVTRADSRYTF
. | TRBD2 | TRBJ2-7 | TRBV4-2 | TGTGCCAGCAGCCAAGTCCAGGCTAGCGGGAGATACGAGCAGTACTTC | CASSQVQASGRYEQYF
. | TRBD1 | TRBJ1-2 | TRBV18 | TGTGCCAGCTCACTTGCCGGGACAGACTATGGCTACACCTTC | CASSLAGTDYGYTF
. | . | TRBJ2-3 | TRBV7-6 | TGTGCCAGCAGCCAAAACTCAGGGGGCACAGATACGCAGTATTTT | CASSQNSGGTDTQYF
few | . | TRBJ1-1 | TRBV6-5 | TGTGCCAGCAATATGCGTGTGAACACTGAAGCTTTCTTT | CASNMRVNTEAFF
once | TRBD2 | TRBJ2-7 | TRBV4-3 | TGCGCCAGCAGCCGGACTAGCGGGAGGGAATACGAGCAGTACTTC | CASSRTSGREYEQYF
few | . | TRBJ1-1 | TRBV7-9 | TGTTCCAGCAGCTTAGGCTCGACAGGGAACACTGAAGCTTTCTTT | CSSSLGSTGNTEAFF
once | . | TRBJ1-1 | TRBV11-3 | TGTGCCAGCCGAGACAGAAACACTGAAGCTTTCTTT | CASRDRNTEAFF
. | TRBD2 | TRBJ2-1 | TRBV6-5 | TGTGCCAGCAGTTACTCGCCTAGCGGGGCCTACAATGAGCAGTTCTTC | CASSYSPSGAYNEQFF
. | . | TRBJ1-1 | TRBV28 | TGTGCCAGCAGCACTATCACCCAGGGTGAAGCTTTCTTT | CASSTITQGEAFF
. | . | TRBJ1-2 | TRBV2 | TGTGCCAGCCCAGGGGCGGGTCTCTATGGCTACACCTTC | CASPGAGLYGYTF
. | . | TRBJ1-1 | TRBV11-2 | TGTGCCAGCAGCTTAGATTCAGTCCCGAACACTGAAGCTTTCTTT | CASSLDSVPNTEAFF
. | . | TRBJ1-4 | TRBV30 | TGTGCCTGGAGTGTAGGGCTGGCAGGAGGCGAAAAACTGTTTTTT | CAWSVGLAGGEKLFF
few | . | TRBJ2-6 | TRBV28 | TGTGCCAGCAGTTTGGGCGCCAGTCTCTCGCCTGGGGCCAACGTCCTGACTTTC | CASSLGASLSPGANVLTF
. | . | TRBJ2-7 | TRBV5-1 | TGCGCCAGCAGCTTGGAGTCAGGGTTTGTAGGCGAGCAGTACTTC | CASSLESGFVGEQYF
. | TRBD1 | TRBJ2-7 | TRBV4-2 | TGTGCCAGCAGCCAAGGCGTGGGAACAGGGGCCTACGAGCAGTACTTC | CASSQGVGTGAYEQYF
. | . | TRBJ2-7 | TRBV11-2 | TGTGCCAGCAGCTTAGCCCCTCAGGGCTACGAGCAGTACTTC | CASSLAPQGYEQYF
. | . | TRBJ1-1 | TRBV11-3 | TGTGCCAGCAGTATCACAGGCACGAACACTGAAGCTTTCTTT | CASSITGTNTEAFF
few | . | TRBJ1-2 | TRBV11-2 | TGTGCCAGCAGCCAAGCACCGAACTATGGCTACACCTTC | CASSQAPNYGYTF
. | TRBD2 | TRBJ2-1 | TRBV7-9 | TGTGCCAGCAGCCCGGGGGGAAATCGTCCGTTCTTC | CASSPGGNRPFF
. | . | TRBJ1-6 | TRBV6-5 | TGTGCCAGCAGTGGGGCCCAACGAGGTTCACCCCTCCACTTT | CASSGAQRGSPLHF
. | TRBD2 | TRBJ2-1 | TRBV15 | TGTGCCACCAGCAGAGATCCGGGACTAGCGGGATTTGAGCAGTTCTTC | CATSRDPGLAGFEQFF
. | TRBD2 | TRBJ2-3 | TRBV4-2 | TGTGCCAGCAGCCAAGATCCAGCGGGAGGGCCCGCAGATACGCAGTATTTT | CASSQDPAGGPADTQYF
. | TRBD2 | TRBJ2-1 | TRBV5-4 | TGTGCCAGCAGCTCCCAGACTAGCGGGAGGTTTAATGAGCAGTTCTTC | CASSSQTSGRFNEQFF
. | . | TRBJ2-2 | TRBV7-9 | TGTTCCAGCAGCTTTTTGAAACGGGGGAACACCGGGGAGCTGTTTTTT | CSSSFLKRGNTGELFF
. | . | TRBJ2-7 | TRBV20-1 | TGCAGTGCCCTAGGGAGCTACGAGCAGTACTTC | CSALGSYEQYF
. | . | TRBJ1-4 | TRBV19 | TGTGCCACCTCAACCGGGGGGCTAGATCGGGATGAAAAACTGTTTTTT | CATSTGGLDRDEKLFF
. | . | TRBJ2-1 | TRBV25-1 | TGTGCCAGCAGTGCTTCCAATGAGCAGTTCTTC | CASSASNEQFF
once | TRBD2 | TRBJ2-1 | TRBV5-1 | TGCGCCAGCAGCCTGGGACTAGCGGACATGGATGAGCAGTTCTTC | CASSLGLADMDEQFF
few | . | TRBJ2-3 | TRBV7-8 | TGTGCCAGCGGCCGGGAGCGCGCAGATACGCAGTATTTT | CASGRERADTQYF
. | . | TRBJ2-3 | TRBV5-1 | TGCGCCAGCAGCTTGGCGCGTCTCGCCACAGATACGCAGTATTTT | CASSLARLATDTQYF
few | TRBD2 | TRBJ2-7 | TRBV29-1 | TGCAGCGTTCGACTAGCGGCGAGGTACGAGCAGTACTTC | CSVRLAARYEQYF
. | . | TRBJ1-2 | TRBV12-5 | TGTGCTAGTGGTTTGCAGGGGTACGGGAGCTACACCTTC | CASGLQGYGSYTF
few | TRBD1 | TRBJ2-7 | TRBV7-6 | TGTGCCAGCAGCCTACCAGCCGGGACAGGCAACGGCGAGCAGTACTTC | CASSLPAGTGNGEQYF
few | TRBD1 | TRBJ1-2 | TRBV19 | TGTGCCAGTACCCCTGAGGGGCAGGGGGCAGCGTACGGCTACACCTTC | CASTPEGQGAAYGYTF
few | TRBD2 | TRBJ2-3 | TRBV7-9 | TGTTCCAGCAGCTCGGCCACTAGCGGAAGCACAGATACGCAGTATTTT | CSSSSATSGSTDTQYF
. | TRBD2 | TRBJ2-5 | TRBV25-1 | TGTGCCAGCAGTTTTTCTAGCGGGAAAGAGACCCAGTACTTC | CASSFSSGKETQYF
. | . | TRBJ1-1 | TRBV19 | TGTGCCAGTAGTATAGGACAGTTCACTGAAGCTTTCTTT | CASSIGQFTEAFF